The text below deals with one T cell receptor (beta chain). Its specificity is unknown. Sequenced by immunoSEQ multiplex PCR; TCRdb stores in-frame clones only, minus some. The sample has about 580,000 clones; 95% to 98% are singletons. Naive CD8 cells, CD45RO-negative and positively selected for CCR7, excluded terminally differentiated effector memory CD45RA+ cells. This record belongs to a study of shared clonotypes between healthy human individuals. Looking at the study overall: Three plates each covered CD4 naive and memory; CD8 naive two, CD8 memory one.

CDR1 and CDR2 from the germline V gene are GTSNPN and SVGIG (reference sequence). The CDR3 is 16 amino acids. The ends lost 3 bases at V and 4 bases at J; junction bases unmatched: 12. Whole-study findings and limits: A reduction in generation probabilities was seen for non-shared clonotypes relative to those shared by all four donors. Larger estimated richness was generally seen in naive subsets than in memory subsets.

The genes are TRBV30 and TRBJ1-2; 9 bases are shared with TRBD1. The sequenced material came from naive CD8+ T cells sorted from blood. This TCR was recovered from a man aged 25-45 years in good health. DNA of the CDR3: TGTGCCTGGAGGGTTCGAGGGACAGGGTTACCCTATGGCTACACCTTC. It is translated as CAWRVRGTGLPYGYTF.